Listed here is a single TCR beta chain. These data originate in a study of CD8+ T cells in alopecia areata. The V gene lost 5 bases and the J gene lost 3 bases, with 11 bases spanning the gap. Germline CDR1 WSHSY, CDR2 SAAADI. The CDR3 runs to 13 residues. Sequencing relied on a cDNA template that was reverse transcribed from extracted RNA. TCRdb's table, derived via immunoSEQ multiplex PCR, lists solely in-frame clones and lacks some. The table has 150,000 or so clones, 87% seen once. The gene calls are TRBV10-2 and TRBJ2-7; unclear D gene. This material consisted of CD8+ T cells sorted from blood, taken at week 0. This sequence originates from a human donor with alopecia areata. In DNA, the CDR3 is TGCGCCAGCAGTCTTGGGCTACTCTACGAGCAGTACTTC. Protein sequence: CASSLGLLYEQYF.